The 8 T cell receptor beta chains reported below all come from one sample, sequenced in a study of CD8 T cells in Susac syndrome. RNA, at roughly 0.5 to 1 ug, was reverse transcribed with random hexamers. TCRdb used MiXCR to reprocess the immunoSEQ multiplex PCR reads, holding one entry per CDR3 protein. The data contain 55,000 to 80,000 distinct CDR3 sequences, around 93% of them singletons. What was sequenced was CD4+ T cells from PBMCs. The receptor source for this set is a human donor with Susac syndrome.

This rearrangement joins TRBV20-1 to TRBJ2-7; D is unclear. CDR3 length: 11 amino acids. V was clipped by 4 bases and J by 5 bases, with 9 bases between them. CDR1 DFQATT and CDR2 SNEGSKA come from the germline V gene (reference sequence). In nucleotides, the CDR3 is TGCAGTGCTAATATCGCCCACGAGCAGTACTTC. Its protein is CSANIAHEQYF.

The CDR3 DNA is TGTGCCAGTAGTGCGACTAGCGGGGGAAGCACAGATACGCAGTATTTT. Protein sequence: CASSATSGGSTDTQYF. The chain couples TRBV19 to TRBJ2-3, with TRBD2 matching 12 bases. Germline CDR1 LNHDA, CDR2 SQIVND (reference sequence). CDR3 length: 16 amino acids. Losses at the gene ends were 5 bases for V and 0 bases for J; bases not matched to a gene: 3.

The chain recombines TRBV10-3 with TRBJ1-2; D gene unclear. Looked up from germline, CDR1 is ENHRY and CDR2 is SYGVKD. V lost 4 bases, J lost 4 bases, and 16 bases lay in between. CDR3 size: 15 residues. The CDR3 region is CAISGAPVGSYGYTF. The CDR3 DNA reads as TGTGCCATCAGTGGTGCCCCTGTCGGCAGCTATGGCTACACCTTC.

This clonotype was observed a single time. Here the CDR3 reads CASSLDPRSEQFF. CDR3 bases: TGTGCCAGCAGCTTAGATCCTCGTAGTGAGCAGTTCTTC. The rearrangement uses TRBV7-2 and TRBJ2-1; D is unresolved. Trimming cost V 1 base and J 9 bases, with 10 bases left between them. CDR1 and CDR2 from the germline V gene are SGHTA and FQGNSA. The CDR3 is made up of 13 amino acids.

The rearrangement uses TRBV7-2 and TRBJ1-1, with D tentatively TRBD1 (5 bases). CDR1 is SGHTA, CDR2 FQGNSA, per germline. CDR3 length equals 14 residues. Trimming removed 2 bases at V and 1 base at J, with 8 bases between. In DNA form, the CDR3 reads TGTGCCAGCAGCTTAATCGGGGGGAACACTGAAGCTTTCTTT. Translation gives CASSLIGGNTEAFF.

The rearrangement joins TRBV7-9 to TRBJ2-7, with D perhaps matching TRBD1 (6 bases). Germline CDR1 and CDR2: SEHNR and FQNEAQ (reference sequence). With 4 bases removed from V and 8 bases from J, the gap between germline ends came to 18 bases. This CDR3 region has 14 residues. The CDR3 region is CASSSTGHLIQQYF. DNA of the CDR3: TGTGCCAGCAGCTCCACGGGACACCTAATTCAGCAGTACTTC.

V is TRBV11-3 and J is TRBJ2-1, with D maybe TRBD1 (6 bases). This CDR3 is 14 amino acids long. Per the germline V gene, CDR1 is SGHNT and CDR2 is YENEEA. V lost 4 bases, J lost 3 bases, and 10 bases lay in between. This chain's CDR3 is CASSSRDNYNEQFF. CDR3 nucleotide sequence: TGTGCCAGCAGCTCCCGGGACAACTACAATGAGCAGTTCTTC.

The CDR3 bases are TGTGCCAGTAGGCCCCCAGGATGGGGAGGTAATCAGCCCCAGCATTTT. Its protein product is CASRPPGWGGNQPQHF. This chain links TRBV19 with TRBJ1-5; D remains unclear. CDR1 is LNHDA and CDR2 is SQIVND in the germline V gene (reference sequence). The V gene lost 6 bases and the J gene lost 4 bases, with 19 bases spanning the gap. CDR3 length: 16 amino acids.